One TCR beta chain is described in this entry. The second PCR ran about 6 to 12 cycles with a sample-barcoded 5' primer and J-beta primers. Every cDNA molecule carried a tag from a template-switch adaptor bearing 12 random nucleotides. MiXCR was run by TCRdb on the 5' RACE reads, yielding one entry per CDR3 protein. The sample lists around 1.5 million distinct CDR3 sequences; 40% to 50% were seen once. The sample belongs to a study of blood T cells in healthy people across ages. The V gene end was trimmed by 0 bases and the J gene end by 8 bases; junction bases not matched to a gene: 4. Germline CDR1 is DFQATT and CDR2 is SNEGSKA (reference sequence). This CDR3 is built from 13 residues.

This sequence joins TRBV20-1 and TRBJ1-2, with 9 nucleotides matching TRBD1. Input material: blood. The TCR comes from a woman aged 18-30 years in good health. The CDR3 sequence is CSAREDRGMGYTF. The CDR3 DNA sequence: TGCAGTGCTAGAGAGGACAGGGGAATGGGCTACACCTTC.